The 11 T cell receptor beta chains below come from one sample, sequenced in a study of cytomegalovirus exposure and HLA in healthy donors. 13 Jbeta primers and 60 Vbeta primers were used for the PCR. Clones were read by immunoSEQ multiplex PCR, and TCRdb kept only the in-frame ones, dropping some. Of tens of thousands of clones in the sample, 90% were seen once. Sequences were obtained from PBMCs. The receptor set was obtained from a woman under 30 in good health and CMV-seronegative.

V gene TRBV5-1 combines with J gene TRBJ2-2; 8 bases map to TRBD1. Looked up from germline, CDR1 is SGHRS and CDR2 is YFSETQ. The CDR3 loop spans 16 amino acids. With 1 base clipped from V and 1 base from J, the junction kept 3 bases outside the gene matches. The DNA for the CDR3 is TGCGCCAGCAGCTTGAGACAGGGGCAGAACACCGGGGAGCTGTTTTTT. This translates into CASSLRQGQNTGELFF.

V gene TRBV7-2 combines with J gene TRBJ1-3; 7 bases are a match to TRBD1. Germline V gene lookup returns CDR1 SGHTA and CDR2 FQGNSA. CDR3 length: 15 residues. V dropped 5 bases and J dropped 5; count of bases not matched to a gene: 9. CDR3 protein: CASSPSGGFRNTIYF. For the CDR3, the DNA is TGTGCCAGCAGCCCGTCAGGGGGTTTTCGAAACACCATATATTTT.

V gene TRBV6-1 combines with J gene TRBJ2-1; 10 bases are a match to TRBD2. Losses at the gene ends were 4 bases for V and 7 bases for J; bases not matched to a gene: 7. Germline V gene data show CDR1 as MNHNS and CDR2 as SASEGT. The CDR3 extends over 15 amino acids. The CDR3 loop is CASSALAGTGNEQFF. The DNA for the CDR3 is TGTGCCAGCAGTGCACTAGCGGGAACAGGTAATGAGCAGTTCTTC.

The V and J genes are TRBV5-1 and TRBJ2-6, with D uncertain. V was shortened by 6 bases and J by 2 bases, with 9 bases between the two germline ends. This CDR3 spans 14 amino acids. Per the germline V gene, CDR1 is SGHRS and CDR2 is YFSETQ. Here the CDR3 DNA reads TGCGCCAGCATGGCAGTCGCTGGGGCCAACGTCCTGACTTTC. As protein: CASMAVAGANVLTF.

The chain has TRBV10-3 and TRBJ2-7; weak D call: TRBD2 (6 bases). This CDR3 has 13 amino acids. Trimming left V 7 bases short and J 2 bases short, with 12 bases between. CDR1 and CDR2 (germline): ENHRY, SYGVKD. CDR3 amino acids: CAINGAGAYEQYF. CDR3 DNA sequence: TGTGCCATCAACGGAGCGGGTGCCTACGAGCAGTACTTC.

The V and J genes are TRBV7-2 and TRBJ2-2; maybe TRBD1 (6 bases). The germline gives CDR1 SGHTA, CDR2 FQGNSA. There are 15 residues in the CDR3. V was cut by 4 bases and J by 1 base, with 10 bases left in between. The CDR3 is CASSYQTGNTGELFF. In DNA form, the CDR3 reads TGTGCCAGCAGCTATCAGACAGGGAACACCGGGGAGCTGTTTTTT.

The chain joins TRBV5-1 to TRBJ2-3; D may be TRBD1 (5 bases). Germline V lookup: CDR1 SGHRS, CDR2 YFSETQ. Trimming pared 4 bases from V and 1 base from J, leaving 10 bases between. This CDR3 is built from 14 residues. CDR3 loop: CASSMDTRTDTQYF. In nucleotides, the CDR3 is TGCGCCAGCAGCATGGACACCCGCACAGATACGCAGTATTTT. Using reference TRBV5-1 and TRBJ2-3 for the parts outside the CDR3, the full variable domain is KAGVTQTPRYLIKTRGQQVTLSCSPISGHRSVSWYQQTPGQGLQFLFEYFSETQRNKGNFPGRFSGRQFSNSRSEMNVSTLELGDSALYLCASSMDTRTDTQYFGPGTRLTVL.

The chain has TRBV6-5 and TRBJ2-1; possibly TRBD2 for D (6 bases). V gave up 2 bases and J gave up 0 bases, with 8 bases separating them. Germline V lookup: CDR1 MNHEY, CDR2 SVGAGI. This CDR3 has 15 residues. The CDR3 sequence: CASSYGGTSYNEQFF. DNA of the CDR3: TGTGCCAGCAGTTACGGCGGGACCTCCTACAATGAGCAGTTCTTC.

Points on this clone: Other DNA sequences from this sample encode an identical CDR3 as well. The V call is TRBV6-5, the J call TRBJ1-5, with D possibly TRBD1 on 6 matching bases. V was cut by 4 bases and J by 7 bases, with 20 bases left in between. This CDR3 spans 16 amino acids. Germline-derived CDR1 and CDR2 are MNHEY and SVGAGI. The CDR3: CASSWARTGLEQPQHF. CDR3 in DNA: TGTGCCAGCAGTTGGGCTCGAACAGGGTTGGAACAGCCCCAGCATTTT.

The CDR3 DNA is TGTGCCAGCAGCTTAACGGTACGGGAAGAGACCCAGTACTTC. It yields the protein CASSLTVREETQYF. The chain uses TRBV7-9 and TRBJ2-5, with D unclear. Germline V CDR1 and CDR2: SEHNR, FQNEAQ (reference sequence). There are 14 residues in the CDR3. Trimming removed 2 bases from V and 3 bases from J, with 10 bases in between.

The chain is built from TRBV5-1 and TRBJ1-1; D not certain. The CDR3 length is 13 residues. Per the germline V gene, CDR1 is SGHRS and CDR2 is YFSETQ. Trimming took 4 bases from V and 4 from J, leaving 11 bases between them. The CDR3 sequence: CASSGEGGTEAFF. CDR3 bases: TGCGCCAGCAGCGGGGAGGGTGGCACTGAAGCTTTCTTT.